This T cell receptor (beta chain) was identified in a study of blood T cell repertoires in COVID-19. V was pared by 0 bases and J by 6 bases, with 14 bases between. CDR1 and CDR2 (germline): MGHRA, YSYEKL. The length of the CDR3 is 16 residues. Seattle patient enrollment occurred during active infection, with longitudinal follow-up thereafter. Original data processing: Estimation of nucleated cell counts was performed using reference gene primer amplification. Sequencing used immunoSEQ multiplex PCR; TCRdb keeps in-frame clones, though not all of them. D and trimming come from the DNA, and the V and J calls and clone size come from that table. This table has about 120,000 clones, approximately 90% appearing once.

This clonotype originated in a man aged 55 to 70 with COVID-19, enrolled during active disease. The sequenced material came from peripheral blood. The chain joins TRBV4-1 to TRBJ1-4; D remains unclear. CDR3 DNA: TGCGCCAGCAGCCAAGATCGGACTTTGGGGTATGAAAAACTGTTTTTT. Translated, it gives CASSQDRTLGYEKLFF.